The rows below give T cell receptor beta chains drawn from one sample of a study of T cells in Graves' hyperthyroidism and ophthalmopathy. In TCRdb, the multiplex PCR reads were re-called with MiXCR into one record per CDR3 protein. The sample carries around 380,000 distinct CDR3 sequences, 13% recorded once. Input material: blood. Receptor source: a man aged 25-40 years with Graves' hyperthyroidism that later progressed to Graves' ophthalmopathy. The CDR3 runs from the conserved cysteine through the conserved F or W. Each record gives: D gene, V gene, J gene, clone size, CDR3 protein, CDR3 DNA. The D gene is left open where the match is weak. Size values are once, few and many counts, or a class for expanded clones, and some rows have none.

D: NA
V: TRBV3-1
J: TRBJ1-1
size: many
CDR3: CASSQVGDTEAFF
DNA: TGTGCCAGCAGCCAAGTAGGGGACACTGAAGCTTTCTTT

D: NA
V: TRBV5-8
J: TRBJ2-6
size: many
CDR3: CASSLGGNSGANVLTF
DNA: TGTGCCAGCAGCTTGGGAGGCAACTCTGGGGCCAACGTCCTGACTTTC

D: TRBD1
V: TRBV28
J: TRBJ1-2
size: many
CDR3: CASSFQDRGYGYTF
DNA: TGTGCCAGCAGTTTTCAGGACAGGGGCTATGGCTACACCTTC

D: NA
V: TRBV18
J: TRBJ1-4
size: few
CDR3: CASSPPRGRATNEKLFF
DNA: TGTGCCAGCTCACCCCCCCGTGGAAGAGCAACTAATGAAAAACTGTTTTTT

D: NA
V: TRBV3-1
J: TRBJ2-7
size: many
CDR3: CASSLQTAYEQYF
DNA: TGTGCCAGCAGCCTACAGACAGCCTACGAGCAGTACTTC

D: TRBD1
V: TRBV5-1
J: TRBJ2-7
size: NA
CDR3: CASNPGTGYEQYF
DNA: TGCGCCAGCAACCCCGGGACAGGGTACGAGCAGTACTTC

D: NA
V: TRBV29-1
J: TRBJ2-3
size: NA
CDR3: CSVEQGTSTDTQYF
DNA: TGCAGCGTTGAACAGGGGACTAGCACAGATACGCAGTATTTT

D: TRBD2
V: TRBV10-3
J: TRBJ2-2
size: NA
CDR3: CAISEIAGGYTGELFF
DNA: TGTGCCATCAGTGAAATAGCGGGGGGCTACACCGGGGAGCTGTTTTTT

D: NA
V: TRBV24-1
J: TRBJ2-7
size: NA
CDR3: CATSDTHGPSYEQYF
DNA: TGTGCCACCAGTGATACACACGGCCCAAGCTACGAGCAGTACTTC

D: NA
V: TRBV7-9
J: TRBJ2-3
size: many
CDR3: CASSPRRTSTDTQYF
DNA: TGTGCCAGCAGCCCCCGTCGAACTAGCACAGATACGCAGTATTTT

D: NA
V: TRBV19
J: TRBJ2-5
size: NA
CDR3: CASSKRTLGGETQYF
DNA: TGTGCCAGTAGTAAGCGGACCCTTGGGGGAGAGACCCAGTACTTC

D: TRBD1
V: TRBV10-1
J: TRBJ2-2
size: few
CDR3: CASSEAGGRTGELFF
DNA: TGCGCCAGCAGTGAGGCAGGGGGTCGGACCGGGGAGCTGTTTTTT

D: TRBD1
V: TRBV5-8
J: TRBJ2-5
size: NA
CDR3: CASSRQGVAETQYF
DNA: TGTGCCAGCAGTCGACAGGGGGTGGCAGAGACCCAGTACTTC

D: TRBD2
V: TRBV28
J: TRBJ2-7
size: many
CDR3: CASRASRGIPYEQYF
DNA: TGTGCCAGCAGAGCCTCGCGGGGGATCCCCTACGAGCAGTACTTC

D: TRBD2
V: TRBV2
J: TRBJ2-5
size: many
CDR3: CASSLVASGGPLETQYF
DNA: TGTGCCAGCAGTTTGGTTGCTAGCGGGGGACCCTTGGAGACCCAGTACTTC

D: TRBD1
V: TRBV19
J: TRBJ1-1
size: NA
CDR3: CASSRKGQPNTEAFF
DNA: TGTGCCAGCTCTAGAAAGGGACAGCCGAACACTGAAGCTTTCTTT

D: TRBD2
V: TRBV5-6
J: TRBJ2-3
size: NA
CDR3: CASSSDGLASGTLGYSTDTQYF
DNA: TGTGCCAGCAGCTCCGATGGGTTGGCTAGCGGGACCTTGGGGTATAGCACAGATACGCAGTATTTT

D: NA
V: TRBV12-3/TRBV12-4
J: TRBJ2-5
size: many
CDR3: CASSWDERGQETQYF
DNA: TGTGCCAGCAGTTGGGACGAAAGGGGGCAAGAGACCCAGTACTTC

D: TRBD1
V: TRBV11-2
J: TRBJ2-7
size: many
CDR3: CASSLGTGGRYYEQYF
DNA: TGTGCCAGCAGCTTGGGGACAGGGGGTCGCTACTACGAGCAGTACTTC

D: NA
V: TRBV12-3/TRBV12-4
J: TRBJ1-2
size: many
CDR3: CASSFILQGRTNYGYTF
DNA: TGTGCCAGCAGTTTTATTCTGCAGGGGCGGACTAACTATGGCTACACCTTC

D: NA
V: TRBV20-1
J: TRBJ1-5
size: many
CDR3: CSSRGSNQPQHF
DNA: TGCAGTTCCCGTGGCAGCAATCAGCCCCAGCATTTT

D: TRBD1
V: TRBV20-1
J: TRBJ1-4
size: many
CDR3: CSARDQAGGTANEKLFF
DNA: TGCAGTGCTAGAGATCAGGCGGGGGGGACAGCTAATGAAAAACTGTTTTTT

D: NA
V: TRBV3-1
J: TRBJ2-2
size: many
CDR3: CASSQQNTGELFF
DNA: TGTGCCAGCAGCCAACAGAACACCGGGGAGCTGTTTTTT

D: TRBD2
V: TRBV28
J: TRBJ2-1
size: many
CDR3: CASILRSSGGITYNEQFF
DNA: TGTGCCAGCATTCTTAGGTCTAGCGGGGGGATAACCTACAATGAGCAGTTCTTC

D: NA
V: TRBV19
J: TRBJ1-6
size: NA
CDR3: CASSPVVPSGRHNSPLHF
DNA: TGTGCCAGTAGCCCCGTTGTCCCCTCCGGCCGCCATAATTCACCCCTCCACTTT

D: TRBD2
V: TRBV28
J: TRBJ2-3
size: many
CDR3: CASSLVGWRGKDTQYF
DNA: TGTGCCAGCAGCCTGGTCGGATGGCGGGGGAAAGATACGCAGTATTTT

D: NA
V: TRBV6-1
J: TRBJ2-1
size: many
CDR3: CASSEVGYNEQFF
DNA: TGTGCCAGCAGTGAAGTTGGATACAATGAGCAGTTCTTC

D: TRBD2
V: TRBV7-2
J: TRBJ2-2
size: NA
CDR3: CASSPRTSGYTGELFF
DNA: TGTGCCAGCAGCCCTCGGACTAGCGGATACACCGGGGAGCTGTTTTTT

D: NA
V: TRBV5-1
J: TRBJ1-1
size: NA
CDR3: CASSGTGSLNTEAFF
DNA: TGCGCCAGCAGCGGAACTGGGTCGTTGAACACTGAAGCTTTCTTT

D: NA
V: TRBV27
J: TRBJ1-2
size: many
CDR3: CASSLYALGRPPILVGYTF
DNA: TGTGCCAGCAGTTTATACGCCCTGGGCAGGCCCCCTATATTAGTGGGCTACACCTTC

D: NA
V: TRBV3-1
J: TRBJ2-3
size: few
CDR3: CASSLQGDTQYF
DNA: TGTGCCAGCAGCTTGCAAGGAGATACGCAGTATTTT

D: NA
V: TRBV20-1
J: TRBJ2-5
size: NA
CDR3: CSATTRLGETQYF
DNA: TGCAGTGCGACGACTAGGTTGGGCGAGACCCAGTACTTC

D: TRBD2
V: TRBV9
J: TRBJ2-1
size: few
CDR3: CASSVASGGYNEQFF
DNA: TGTGCCAGCAGCGTAGCTAGCGGGGGATACAATGAGCAGTTCTTC

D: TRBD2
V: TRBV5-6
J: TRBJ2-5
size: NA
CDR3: CASSRGLAGVETQYF
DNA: TGTGCCAGCAGCAGGGGACTAGCGGGGGTTGAGACCCAGTACTTC

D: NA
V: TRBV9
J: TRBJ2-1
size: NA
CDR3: CASSVEPGEQFF
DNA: TGTGCCAGCAGCGTAGAACCCGGTGAGCAGTTCTTC